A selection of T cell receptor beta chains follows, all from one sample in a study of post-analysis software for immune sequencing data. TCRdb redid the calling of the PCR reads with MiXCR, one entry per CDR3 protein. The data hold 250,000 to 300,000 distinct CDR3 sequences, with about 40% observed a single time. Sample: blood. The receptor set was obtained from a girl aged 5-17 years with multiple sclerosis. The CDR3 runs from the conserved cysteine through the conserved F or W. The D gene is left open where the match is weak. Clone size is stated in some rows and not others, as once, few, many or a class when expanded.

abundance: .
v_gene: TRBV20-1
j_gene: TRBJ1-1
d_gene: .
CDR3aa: CSAGEGPNTEAFF
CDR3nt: TGCAGTGCCGGGGAAGGACCGAACACTGAAGCTTTCTTT

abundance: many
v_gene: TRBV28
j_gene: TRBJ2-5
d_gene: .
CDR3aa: CASSLLASAAQYF
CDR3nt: TGTGCCAGCAGTTTATTGGCCTCCGCGGCCCAGTACTTC

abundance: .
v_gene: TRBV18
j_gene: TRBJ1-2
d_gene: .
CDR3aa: CASSLMDRNYGYTF
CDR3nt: TGTGCCAGCTCACTAATGGACAGAAACTATGGCTACACCTTC

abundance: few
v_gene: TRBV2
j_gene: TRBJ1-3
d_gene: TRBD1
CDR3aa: CASSESPPGQSSGNTIYF
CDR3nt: TGTGCCAGCAGTGAAAGCCCCCCGGGACAGAGCTCTGGAAACACCATATATTTT

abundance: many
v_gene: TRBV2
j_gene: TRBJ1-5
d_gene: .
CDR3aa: CASRDGTQNQPQHF
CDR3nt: TGTGCCAGCAGAGACGGGACACAGAATCAGCCCCAGCATTTT

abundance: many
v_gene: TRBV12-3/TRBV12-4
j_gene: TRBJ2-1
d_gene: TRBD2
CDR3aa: CASSLALSAGGSYNEQFF
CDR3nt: TGTGCCAGCAGTTTAGCGCTATCCGCGGGAGGATCATACAATGAGCAGTTCTTC

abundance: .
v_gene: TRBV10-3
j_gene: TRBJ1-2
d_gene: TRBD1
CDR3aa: CAISERQGGSGYTF
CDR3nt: TGTGCCATCAGTGAAAGACAGGGAGGTAGTGGCTACACCTTC

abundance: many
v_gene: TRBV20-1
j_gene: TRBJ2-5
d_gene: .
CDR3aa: CSAYWDTETQYF
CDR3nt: TGCAGTGCTTACTGGGACACGGAGACCCAGTACTTC

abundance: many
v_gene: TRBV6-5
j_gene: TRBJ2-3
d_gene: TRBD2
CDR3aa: CASSFGIAGGRDTQYF
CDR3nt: TGTGCCAGCAGTTTCGGAATAGCGGGAGGGAGAGATACGCAGTATTTT

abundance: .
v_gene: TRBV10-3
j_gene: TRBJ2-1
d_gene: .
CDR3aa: CAISESNIGGHNPYHNEQFF
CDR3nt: TGTGCCATCAGTGAGTCTAATATCGGGGGCCATAACCCTTATCACAATGAGCAGTTCTTC

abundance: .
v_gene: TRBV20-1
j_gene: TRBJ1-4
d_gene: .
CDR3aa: CSARDPQGATNEKLFF
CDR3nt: TGCAGTGCTAGAGATCCCCAGGGCGCAACTAATGAAAAACTGTTTTTT

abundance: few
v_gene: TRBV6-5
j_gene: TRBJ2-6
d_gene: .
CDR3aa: CASSYVGAQLSGASVLTF
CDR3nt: TGTGCCAGCAGTTATGTCGGGGCCCAGCTGTCCGGGGCCAGCGTCCTGACTTTC

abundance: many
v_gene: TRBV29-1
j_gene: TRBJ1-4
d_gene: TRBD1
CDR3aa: CSIRDSISNEKLFF
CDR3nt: TGCAGCATCCGGGACAGCATCTCTAATGAAAAACTGTTTTTT

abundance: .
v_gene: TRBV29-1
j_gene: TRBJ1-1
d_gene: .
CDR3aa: CSVEFGGDTEAFF
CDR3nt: TGCAGCGTTGAATTCGGGGGTGACACTGAAGCTTTCTTT

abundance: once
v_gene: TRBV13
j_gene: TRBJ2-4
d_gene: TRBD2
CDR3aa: CASSLDGSSGLRTKNIQYF
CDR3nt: TGTGCCAGCAGCTTAGACGGCTCTAGCGGACTTCGGACCAAAAACATTCAGTACTTC

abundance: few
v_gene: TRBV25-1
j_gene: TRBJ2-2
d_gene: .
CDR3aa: CASSAAGATGELFF
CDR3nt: TGTGCCAGCAGTGCGGCAGGGGCGACGGGGGAGCTGTTTTTT

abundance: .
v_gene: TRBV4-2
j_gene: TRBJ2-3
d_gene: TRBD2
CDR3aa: CASSQGGGATDTQYF
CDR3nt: TGTGCCAGCAGCCAAGGCGGGGGGGCCACAGATACGCAGTATTTT

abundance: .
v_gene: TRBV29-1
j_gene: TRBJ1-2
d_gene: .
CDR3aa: CSVEEGGLKGYTF
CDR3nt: TGCAGCGTTGAAGAAGGAGGATTAAAAGGCTACACCTTC

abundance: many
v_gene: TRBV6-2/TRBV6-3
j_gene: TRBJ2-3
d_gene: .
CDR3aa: CASIAGWRDADTQYF
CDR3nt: TGTGCCAGCATCGCCGGTTGGAGGGACGCAGATACGCAGTATTTT

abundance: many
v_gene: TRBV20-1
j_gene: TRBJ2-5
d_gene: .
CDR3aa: CSARVTGETQYF
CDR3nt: TGCAGTGCTAGAGTAACGGGGGAGACCCAGTACTTC

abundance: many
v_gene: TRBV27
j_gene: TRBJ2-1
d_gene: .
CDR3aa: CASSLGQLRNEQFF
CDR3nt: TGTGCCAGCAGTTTAGGGCAGTTACGCAATGAGCAGTTCTTC

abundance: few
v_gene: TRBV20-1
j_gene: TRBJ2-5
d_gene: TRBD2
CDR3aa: CSARVSGGRATREQYF
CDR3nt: TGCAGTGCTAGAGTCTCGGGCGGGAGGGCCACGCGGGAGCAGTACTTC

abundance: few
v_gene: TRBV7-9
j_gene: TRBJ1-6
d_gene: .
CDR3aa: CASSHGGGVDNSPLHF
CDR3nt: TGTGCCAGCAGCCATGGGGGAGGTGTCGATAATTCACCCCTCCACTTT

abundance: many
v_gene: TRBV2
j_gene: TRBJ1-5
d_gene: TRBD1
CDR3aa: CASSQGGLGNQPQHF
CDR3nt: TGTGCCAGCAGCCAAGGGGGCCTGGGCAATCAGCCCCAGCATTTT

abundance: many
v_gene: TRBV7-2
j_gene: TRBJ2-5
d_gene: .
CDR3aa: CASSSGSGQETQYF
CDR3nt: TGTGCCAGCAGCTCCGGGTCCGGTCAAGAGACCCAGTACTTC

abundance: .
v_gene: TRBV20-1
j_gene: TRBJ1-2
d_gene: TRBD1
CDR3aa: CSAVAGTGDQGYTF
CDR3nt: TGCAGTGCAGTCGCCGGGACAGGGGATCAAGGCTACACCTTC

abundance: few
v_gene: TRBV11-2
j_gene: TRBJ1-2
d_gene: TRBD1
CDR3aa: CASSPGTAYDYTF
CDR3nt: TGTGCCAGCAGCCCAGGGACAGCCTATGACTACACCTTC

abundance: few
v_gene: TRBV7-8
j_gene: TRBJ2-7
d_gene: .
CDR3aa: CASSQGGQGGREQYF
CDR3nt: TGTGCCAGCAGCCAGGGCGGGCAGGGGGGACGAGAGCAGTACTTC

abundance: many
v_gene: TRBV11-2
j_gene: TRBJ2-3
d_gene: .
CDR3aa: CASSASGRSTDTQYF
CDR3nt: TGTGCCAGCAGCGCGAGCGGCCGAAGCACAGATACGCAGTATTTT

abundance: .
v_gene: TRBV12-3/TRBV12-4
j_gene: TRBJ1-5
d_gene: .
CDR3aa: CASSPSVQPQHF
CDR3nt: TGTGCCAGCAGTCCGTCGGTTCAGCCCCAGCATTTT

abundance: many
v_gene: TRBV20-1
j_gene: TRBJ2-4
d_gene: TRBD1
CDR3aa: CSARTTGLAKNIQYF
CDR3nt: TGCAGTGCTAGGACGACAGGGTTAGCCAAAAACATTCAGTACTTC

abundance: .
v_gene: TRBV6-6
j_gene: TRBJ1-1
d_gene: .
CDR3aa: CASNGPMNTEAFF
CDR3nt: TGTGCGTCGAACGGACCTATGAACACTGAAGCTTTCTTT

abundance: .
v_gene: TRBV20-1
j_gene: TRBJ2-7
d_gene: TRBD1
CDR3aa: CSARTGGYNEQYF
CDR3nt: TGCAGTGCTAGGACAGGGGGCTACAATGAGCAGTACTTC

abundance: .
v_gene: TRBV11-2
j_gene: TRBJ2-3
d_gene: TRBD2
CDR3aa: CASSTTTLLLAGGQSTDTQYF
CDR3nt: TGTGCCAGCAGCACCACAACACTCCTACTAGCGGGGGGACAAAGCACAGATACGCAGTATTTT

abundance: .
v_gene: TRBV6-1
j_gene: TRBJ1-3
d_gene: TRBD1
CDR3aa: CASSADRGNTIYF
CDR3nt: TGTGCCAGCAGTGCGGACAGGGGAAACACCATATATTTT

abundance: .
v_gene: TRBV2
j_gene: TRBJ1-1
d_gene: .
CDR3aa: CASRLHRVEGTEAFF
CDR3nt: TGTGCCAGCAGACTTCACAGGGTTGAGGGCACTGAAGCTTTCTTT

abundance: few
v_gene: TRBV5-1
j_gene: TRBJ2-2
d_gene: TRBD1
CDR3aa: CASSWGTGINTGELFF
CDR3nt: TGCGCCAGCAGCTGGGGGACAGGCATCAACACCGGGGAGCTGTTTTTT

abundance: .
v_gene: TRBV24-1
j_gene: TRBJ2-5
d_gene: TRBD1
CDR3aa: CATSGTGGAETQYF
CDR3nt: TGTGCCACCAGTGGGACAGGGGGCGCAGAGACCCAGTACTTC

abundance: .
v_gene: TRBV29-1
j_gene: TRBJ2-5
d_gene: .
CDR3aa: CSVGGRKETQYF
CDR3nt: TGCAGCGTTGGGGGCAGAAAAGAGACCCAGTACTTC

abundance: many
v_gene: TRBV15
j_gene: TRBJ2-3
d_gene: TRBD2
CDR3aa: CATSNQGGDTQYF
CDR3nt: TGTGCCACCAGCAACCAGGGAGGGGATACGCAGTATTTT

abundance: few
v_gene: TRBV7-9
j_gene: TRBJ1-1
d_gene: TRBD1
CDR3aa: CASSSPGRGQSTEAFF
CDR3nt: TGTGCCAGCAGCTCACCAGGGAGGGGGCAAAGCACTGAAGCTTTCTTT

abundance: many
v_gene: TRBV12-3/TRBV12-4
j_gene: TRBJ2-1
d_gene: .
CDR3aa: CASSLAGHEQFF
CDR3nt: TGTGCCAGCAGCCTGGCGGGGCATGAGCAGTTCTTC

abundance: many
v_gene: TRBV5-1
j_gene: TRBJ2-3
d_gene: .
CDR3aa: CASRGSFNTDTQYF
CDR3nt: TGCGCCAGTAGGGGAAGCTTCAATACAGATACGCAGTATTTT

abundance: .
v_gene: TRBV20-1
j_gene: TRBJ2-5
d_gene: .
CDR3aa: CSARDPTGQETQYF
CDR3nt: TGCAGTGCTAGAGATCCCACAGGTCAAGAGACCCAGTACTTC

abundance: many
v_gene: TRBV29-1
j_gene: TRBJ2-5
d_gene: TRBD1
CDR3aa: CSVGTGGDPGTQYF
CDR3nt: TGCAGCGTAGGGACAGGAGGAGATCCTGGGACCCAGTACTTC

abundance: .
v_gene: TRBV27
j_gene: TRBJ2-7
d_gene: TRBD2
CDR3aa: CASSLSGGSFPEYF
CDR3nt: TGTGCCAGCAGTTTGAGCGGGGGGTCCTTCCCCGAGTACTTC

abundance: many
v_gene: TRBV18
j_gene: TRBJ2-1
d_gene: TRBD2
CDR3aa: CASSPTSGRSGEQFF
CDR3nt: TGTGCCAGCTCACCGACTAGCGGGAGGAGTGGTGAGCAGTTCTTC

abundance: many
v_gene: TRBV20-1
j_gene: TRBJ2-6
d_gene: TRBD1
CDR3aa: CSARDPSGTGSSGANVLTF
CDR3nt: TGCAGTGCTAGAGATCCCTCCGGGACAGGTTCATCTGGGGCCAACGTCCTGACTTTC